The present TCR beta chain was sequenced within a study of cytomegalovirus exposure and HLA in healthy donors. In the study overall: HLA-typed donors contributed some 83 million unique TCRs, which were held in an early data release.

The V gene end was trimmed by 6 bases and the J gene end by 4 bases; junction bases not matched to a gene: 7. The CDR3 length is 14 residues. Germline assignment: CDR1 LNHDA and CDR2 SQIVND (reference sequence). Study-wide points: Certain sequence variants were highly shared and formed a cluster, and this cluster was likely a sequencing artifact. Per a later analysis, HLA-associated TCR beta chains showed more clonal expansion than other, equally common TCR beta chains. A later analysis found that most CMV-associated TCR beta chains appeared HLA-restricted.

About this clone: Its target is not known.

Use of 60 Vbeta and 13 Jbeta primers characterized the PCR. Only in-frame clones appear in the TCRdb table, and some are missing; sequencing was by immunoSEQ multiplex PCR. The repertoire holds some 120,000 clones, with approximately 70% as singletons. Sequencing was carried out using PBMCs. The V gene is TRBV19, the J gene TRBJ1-1, with 8 bases identical to TRBD1. This receptor was obtained from a man aged 25 to 40 in good health and CMV-seropositive. For the CDR3, the DNA is TGTGCCAGTAGCGACAGGGGCGGAGGCACTGAAGCTTTCTTT. Its translation is CASSDRGGGTEAFF.